These 9 T cell receptor beta chains were sequenced from one sample in a study of T-cell memory formation after mild COVID-19. TCRdb used MiXCR to reprocess the 5' RACE reads, holding one entry per CDR3 protein. The sample has hundreds of thousands of distinct CDR3 sequences; roughly 15% are singletons. The specimen sequenced was PBMCs or a T cell subset sorted from them (not recorded which). Receptor source: a man aged 18 to 29 who had mild COVID-19 (a few samples of this study predate the infection). Cell type and time point are not known.

This clonotype occurred a few times. V gene TRBV7-8 combines with J gene TRBJ2-7; 7 nucleotides agree with TRBD2. J lost 0 bases, V lost 5 bases, and 13 bases had no gene match. This CDR3 has 17 residues. The germline CDR1 and CDR2 sequences are SGHVS and FQNEAQ. CDR3 amino acids: CASSPGRPGGYSYEQYV. The CDR3 region has the DNA TGTGCCAGCAGCCCCGGCCGTCCCGGGGGGTACTCCTACGAGCAGTACGTC.

The V gene is TRBV5-1, the J gene TRBJ2-1, with 7 positions matching TRBD1. This CDR3 is built from 15 residues. Trimming took 4 bases from V and 9 from J; bases not matched to a gene: 13. The germline CDR1 and CDR2 sequences are SGHRS and YFSETQ. In DNA, the CDR3 is TGCGCCAGCAGCCCGGCCGGTGCAGGGGGAGCTGAGCAGTTCTTC. It encodes CASSPAGAGGAEQFF. The variable domain in full, completed from reference TRBV5-1 and TRBJ2-1, reads KAGVTQTPRYLIKTRGQQVTLSCSPISGHRSVSWYQQTPGQGLQFLFEYFSETQRNKGNFPGRFSGRQFSNSRSEMNVSTLELGDSALYLCASSPAGAGGAEQFFGPGTRLTVL.

J is TRBJ1-1 and V is TRBV20-1; 7 nucleotides agree with TRBD1. Per germline, CDR1 DFQATT and CDR2 SNEGSKA (reference sequence). V was pared by 5 bases and J by 4 bases, with 19 bases of the junction left unmatched. The CDR3 is 17 amino acids. The CDR3 loop is CSAPAGTDSLLPTEAFF. CDR3 nucleotides: TGCAGTGCTCCCGCTGGGACAGACTCCCTCTTGCCCACTGAAGCTTTCTTT.

The V and J genes are TRBV18 and TRBJ2-3; TRBD1 agrees at 8 bases. The CDR3 consists of 17 residues. Germline CDR1 KGHSH, CDR2 LQKENI. J gave up 0 bases and V 5 bases, and 10 bases lay outside the gene matches. CDR3 nucleotide sequence: TGTGCCAGCTCAGTCGGTCAGGGGGCTGGAAGCACAGATACGCAGTATTTT. It is translated as CASSVGQGAGSTDTQYF.

This clonotype has ten or more counts. In DNA form, the CDR3 reads TGTGCCAGCAGCCGGGGCATCACAGATACGCAGTATTTT. It specifies CASSRGITDTQYF. This chain uses TRBV7-3 with TRBJ2-3; the D call may be TRBD1 or TRBD2 (5 bases each). Between the trimmed V and J ends, which lost 5 bases and 2 bases, there was a span of 8 bases. CDR3 length: 13 amino acids. The germline gives CDR1 SGHTA, CDR2 FQGTGA.

This clonotype was seen at least ten times. The chain carries TRBV11-2 and TRBJ1-2, with a possible D match to TRBD1 (6 bases). This CDR3 is 12 amino acids long. V was cut by 5 bases and J by 8 bases, with 12 bases left in between. CDR1 is SGHAT, CDR2 FQNNGV, per germline. This CDR3 is CASSHGGGGYTF. The CDR3 region has the DNA TGTGCCAGCAGCCATGGGGGCGGGGGCTACACCTTC.

This clonotype was found a few times. The chain couples TRBV5-4 to TRBJ1-2; D is unclear. In germline, CDR1 is SGHNT, CDR2 YYREEE (reference sequence). The CDR3 contains 14 residues. Trimming cost V 4 bases and J 4 bases, with 14 bases left between them. CDR3 bases: TGTGCCAGCAGCCGCGACGGCGTCGGCTATGGCTACACCTTC. Amino acids: CASSRDGVGYGYTF.

The rearrangement uses TRBV2 and TRBJ1-1; D gene uncertain. V lost 2 bases and J lost 7, with 5 bases in between. Germline V gene data show CDR1 as SNHLY and CDR2 as FYNNEI. CDR3 length equals 11 residues. The CDR3 reads CASSERGEAFF. The CDR3 DNA reads TGTGCCAGCAGTGAACGGGGTGAAGCTTTCTTT.

This clonotype was picked up many times. The chain recombines TRBV6-2 or TRBV6-3 with TRBJ2-1; D is unclear. CDR1 is MNHEY and CDR2 is SVGEGT in the germline V gene. The CDR3 totals 13 residues. Trimming left V 6 bases short and J 3 bases short, with 9 bases between. The CDR3 region is CASSLYSYNEQFF. The CDR3 DNA reads TGTGCCAGCAGCTTATACAGCTACAATGAGCAGTTCTTC.